These T cell receptor beta chains were read from a single sample in a study of shared clonotypes between healthy human individuals. Repertoires were generated with immunoSEQ multiplex PCR, while TCRdb's copy carries only in-frame clones and drops some. The table records roughly 700,000 clones, less than 85% of them present only once. The sample consisted of memory CD4+ T cells sorted from blood. These receptors were obtained from a woman younger than 45 in good health. The conserved cysteine and the conserved F or W are not part of the CDR3 here.

CDR3aa	v_gene	j_gene
ASSPLAGAQETQY	TRBV19	TRBJ2-5
ASSLRTSGNDEQY	TRBV6-1	TRBJ2-7
ASSGQAYNEQF	TRBV28	TRBJ2-1
ASSGIAGVRNEQF	TRBV5-1	TRBJ2-1
ASRKREGQAEQY	TRBV27	TRBJ2-7
ASSYGGGRRNEQF	TRBV6-5	TRBJ2-1
AWSPTGGGYT	TRBV30	TRBJ1-2
ASTAGETQY	TRBV6-1	TRBJ2-5
ASSIELAGARAGELF	TRBV19	TRBJ2-2
ASSTGPRGNTEAF	TRBV13	TRBJ1-1
ASRNQGLGSYNEQF	TRBV28	TRBJ2-1
ASSSLPGQGRTEAF	TRBV19	TRBJ1-1
SVESGRGNIQY	TRBV29-1	TRBJ2-4
ASSSREAHEQY	TRBV7-2	TRBJ2-7
ASSPLGMAKNIQY	TRBV5-1	TRBJ2-4
ASSWDRALGEQY	TRBV5-1	TRBJ2-7
SVDLAPDTDTQY	TRBV29-1	TRBJ2-3
ASSLRDSWLADTQY	TRBV28	TRBJ2-3
ASSKASDMEEKLF	TRBV5-6	TRBJ1-4
AWSVGVRYT	TRBV30	TRBJ1-2
ASSLLTAQETQY	TRBV5-1	TRBJ2-5
ASSENYQNEQF	TRBV10-1	TRBJ2-1
ASSERSTYEQY	TRBV2	TRBJ2-7
ASSITASTEAF	TRBV19	TRBJ1-1
ASSEVGRVGDEQY	TRBV6-1	TRBJ2-7
ASSYSTASGGEQF	TRBV6-6	TRBJ2-1
ASSMRAVRSGNTIY	TRBV19	TRBJ1-3
ASSPQGDEQF	TRBV4-1	TRBJ2-1
ASSYTGPGYT	TRBV27	TRBJ1-2
ASSMQILNEQF	TRBV19	TRBJ2-1
ASGRQGSSYEQY	TRBV2	TRBJ2-7
ASSPQTSGATNTGELF	TRBV5-1	TRBJ2-2
ASSLEGRADTDTQY	TRBV5-1	TRBJ2-3
ASSEGRLAGTTDTQY	TRBV2	TRBJ2-3
ASSLPGLAVYNEQF	TRBV5-4	TRBJ2-1
ASSYGQGAGNQPQH	TRBV28	TRBJ1-5
ASVARGRRYEQY	TRBV28	TRBJ2-7
ASSRQAYNEKLF	TRBV28	TRBJ1-4
ASSIDALNTGELF	TRBV19	TRBJ2-2
ASSNRQDNTGELF	TRBV7-8	TRBJ2-2
ASSLRQSTDTQY	TRBV7-2	TRBJ2-3
ASSEAGGGARQPQH	TRBV7-9	TRBJ1-5
ASSLAGVETQY	TRBV7-8	TRBJ2-5
SVTDRGQLDEQY	TRBV29-1	TRBJ2-7
ASRTRLIAGGGNEQF	TRBV5-1	TRBJ2-1
ASSLAGQGIYEQY	TRBV11-2	TRBJ2-7
ASSLLGDGNQPQH	TRBV7-2	TRBJ1-5
ASSLVGEGYEQY	TRBV7-6	TRBJ2-7
ATQNGKGNQPQH	TRBV19	TRBJ1-5
ASSENSGVVAF	TRBV10-1	TRBJ1-1
ASTVGGGYTDTQY	TRBV6-5	TRBJ2-3
ASSYDSRTYEQY	TRBV6-6	TRBJ2-7
ASSQAGGRGETQY	TRBV7-7	TRBJ2-5
ASSWGATEAF	TRBV5-1	TRBJ1-1
SAKPGREQY	TRBV20-1	TRBJ2-7
ASTSPLRNTEAF	TRBV28	TRBJ1-1
ASSLGGQGIETQY	TRBV5-1	TRBJ2-5